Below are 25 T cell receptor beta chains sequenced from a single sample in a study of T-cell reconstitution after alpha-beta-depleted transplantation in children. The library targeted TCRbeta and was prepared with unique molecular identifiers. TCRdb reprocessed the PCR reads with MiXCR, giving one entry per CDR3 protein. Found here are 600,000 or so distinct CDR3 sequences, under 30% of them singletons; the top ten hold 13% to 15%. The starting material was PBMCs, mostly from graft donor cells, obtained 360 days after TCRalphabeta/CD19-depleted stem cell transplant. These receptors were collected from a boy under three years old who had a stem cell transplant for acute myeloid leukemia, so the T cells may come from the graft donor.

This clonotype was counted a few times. The CDR3 nucleotides read TGCAGTGCTAGACTAAGTGGGCCAACCAGGGACTACGAGCAGTACTTC. It encodes CSARLSGPTRDYEQYF. The chain uses TRBV20-1 and TRBJ2-7; tentative D call: TRBD1 (5 bases). CDR3 size: 16 residues. Trimming cost V 2 bases and J 3 bases, with 20 bases left between them. CDR1 and CDR2 (germline): DFQATT, SNEGSKA (reference sequence).

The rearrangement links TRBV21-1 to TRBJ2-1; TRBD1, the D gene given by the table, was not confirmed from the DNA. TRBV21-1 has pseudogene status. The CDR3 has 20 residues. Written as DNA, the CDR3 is TGTGCCAGCAGCTATCAAGGGGAGGTCCGAGACAGGTGGAGAGACAATGAGCAGTTCTTC. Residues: CASSYQGEVRDRWRDNEQFF.

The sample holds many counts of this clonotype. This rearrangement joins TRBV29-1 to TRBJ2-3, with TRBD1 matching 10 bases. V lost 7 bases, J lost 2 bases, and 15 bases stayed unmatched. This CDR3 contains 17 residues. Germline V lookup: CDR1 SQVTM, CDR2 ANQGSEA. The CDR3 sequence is CSGSGTGVDVHTDTQYF. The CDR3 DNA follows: TGCAGCGGATCCGGGACAGGGGTTGATGTACACACAGATACGCAGTATTTT.

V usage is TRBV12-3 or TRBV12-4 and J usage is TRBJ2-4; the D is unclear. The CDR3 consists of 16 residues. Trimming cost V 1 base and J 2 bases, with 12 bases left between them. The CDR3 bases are TGTGCCAGCAGTTTAGGACACGCTGCGACCAAAAACATTCAGTACTTC. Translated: CASSLGHAATKNIQYF.

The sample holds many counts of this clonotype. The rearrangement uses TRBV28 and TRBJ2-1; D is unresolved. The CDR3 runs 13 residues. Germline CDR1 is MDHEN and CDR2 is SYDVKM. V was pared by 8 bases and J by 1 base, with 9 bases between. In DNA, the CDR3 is TGTGCCAGCGCACTACAATCCTACAATGAGCAGTTCTTC. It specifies CASALQSYNEQFF.

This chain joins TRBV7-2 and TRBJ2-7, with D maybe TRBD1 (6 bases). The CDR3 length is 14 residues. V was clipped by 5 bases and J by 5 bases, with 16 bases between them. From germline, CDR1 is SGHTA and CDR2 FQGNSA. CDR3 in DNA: TGTGCCAGCAGCCAGGGGCTTTTGGGTCACGAGCAGTACGTC. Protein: CASSQGLLGHEQYV.

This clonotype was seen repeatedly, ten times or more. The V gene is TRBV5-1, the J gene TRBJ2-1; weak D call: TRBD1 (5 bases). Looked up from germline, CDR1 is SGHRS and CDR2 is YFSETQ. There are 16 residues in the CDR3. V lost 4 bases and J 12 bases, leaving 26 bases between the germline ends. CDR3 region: CASSLSTGPVTIGQFF. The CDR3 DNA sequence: TGCGCCAGCAGCCTTTCTACAGGACCGGTCACCATCGGGCAGTTCTTC.

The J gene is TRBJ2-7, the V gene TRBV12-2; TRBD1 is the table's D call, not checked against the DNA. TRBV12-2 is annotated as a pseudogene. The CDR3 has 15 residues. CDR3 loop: CASRLQLRTAYEHYF. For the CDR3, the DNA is TGTGCAAGTCGCTTACAACTTAGGACAGCCTACGAGCATTACTTC.

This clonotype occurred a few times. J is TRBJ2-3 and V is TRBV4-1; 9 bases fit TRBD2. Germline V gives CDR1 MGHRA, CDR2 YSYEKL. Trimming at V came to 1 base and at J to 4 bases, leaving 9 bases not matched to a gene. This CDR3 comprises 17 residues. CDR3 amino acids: CASSQVWPSGVSDTQYF. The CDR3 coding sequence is TGCGCCAGCAGCCAAGTTTGGCCTAGCGGGGTCTCAGATACGCAGTATTTT.

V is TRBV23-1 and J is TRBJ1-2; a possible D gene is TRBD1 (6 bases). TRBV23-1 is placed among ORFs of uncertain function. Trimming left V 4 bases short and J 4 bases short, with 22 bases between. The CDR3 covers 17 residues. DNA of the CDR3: TGCGCCAGCAGTCGTCCCGGGACATTTCGCTCTACCTATGGCTACACCTTC. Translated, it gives CASSRPGTFRSTYGYTF.

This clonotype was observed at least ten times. Here the CDR3 DNA reads TGCAGTGCTACCGCAGGGGGCAACACTGAAGCTTTCTTT. Translation: CSATAGGNTEAFF. The chain carries TRBV20-1 and TRBJ1-1; TRBD1 aligns across 8 bases. The germline gives CDR1 DFQATT, CDR2 SNEGSKA (reference sequence). The J segment lost 2 bases and the V segment lost 4 bases, leaving 3 bases of the junction unmatched. The length of the CDR3 is 13 residues.

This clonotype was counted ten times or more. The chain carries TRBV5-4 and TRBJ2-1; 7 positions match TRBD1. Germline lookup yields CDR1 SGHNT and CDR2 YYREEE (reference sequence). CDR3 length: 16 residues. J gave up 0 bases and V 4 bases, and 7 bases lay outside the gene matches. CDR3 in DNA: TGTGCCAGCAGCACCTGGGACAGCCTCTCCTACAATGAGCAGTTCTTC. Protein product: CASSTWDSLSYNEQFF. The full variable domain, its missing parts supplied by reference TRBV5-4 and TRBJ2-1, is ETGVTQSPTHLIKTRGQQVTLRCSSQSGHNTVSWYQQALGQGPQFIFQYYREEENGRGNFPPRFSGLQFPNYSSELNVNALELDDSALYLCASSTWDSLSYNEQFFGPGTRLTVL.

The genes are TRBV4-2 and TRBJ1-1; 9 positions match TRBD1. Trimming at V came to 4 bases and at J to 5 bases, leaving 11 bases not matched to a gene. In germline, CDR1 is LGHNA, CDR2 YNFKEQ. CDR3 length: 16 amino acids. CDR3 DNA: TGTGCCAGCAGCCGGCAGGGGACAGGGAGAACAACTGAAGCTTTCTTT. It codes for CASSRQGTGRTTEAFF.

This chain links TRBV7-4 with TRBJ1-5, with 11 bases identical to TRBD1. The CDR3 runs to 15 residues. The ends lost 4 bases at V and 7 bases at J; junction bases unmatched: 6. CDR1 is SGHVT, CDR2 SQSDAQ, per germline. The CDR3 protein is CASSSRTGGMQPQHF. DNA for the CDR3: TGTGCCAGCAGCTCCAGGACAGGGGGCATGCAGCCCCAGCATTTT.

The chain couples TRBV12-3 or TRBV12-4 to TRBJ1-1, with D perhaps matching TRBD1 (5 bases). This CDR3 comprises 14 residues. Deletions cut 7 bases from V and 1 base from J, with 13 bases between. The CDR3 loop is CASTPAGRNTEAFF. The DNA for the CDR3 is TGTGCCAGCACCCCCGCAGGGAGGAACACTGAAGCTTTCTTT.

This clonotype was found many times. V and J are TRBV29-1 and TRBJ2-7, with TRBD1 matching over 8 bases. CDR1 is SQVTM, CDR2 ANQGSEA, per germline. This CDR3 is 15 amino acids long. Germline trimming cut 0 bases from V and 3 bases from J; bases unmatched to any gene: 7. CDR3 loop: CSVEDEGQGIYEQYF. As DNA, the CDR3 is TGCAGCGTTGAAGATGAAGGACAGGGAATCTACGAGCAGTACTTC.

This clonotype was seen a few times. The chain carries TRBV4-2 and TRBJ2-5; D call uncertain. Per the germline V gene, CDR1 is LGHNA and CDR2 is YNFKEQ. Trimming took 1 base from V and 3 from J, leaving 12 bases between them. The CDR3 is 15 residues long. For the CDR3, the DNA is TGTGCCAGCAGCCAAGTTAGTTCGGTCGAAGAGACCCAGTACTTC. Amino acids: CASSQVSSVEETQYF.

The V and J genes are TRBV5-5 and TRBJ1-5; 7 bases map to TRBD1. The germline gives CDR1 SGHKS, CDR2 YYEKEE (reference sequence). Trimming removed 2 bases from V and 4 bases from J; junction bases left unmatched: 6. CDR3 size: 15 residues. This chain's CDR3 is CASSFRDSYNQPQHF. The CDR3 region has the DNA TGTGCCAGCAGCTTCCGGGACAGCTATAATCAGCCCCAGCATTTT. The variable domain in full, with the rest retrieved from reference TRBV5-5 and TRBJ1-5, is DAGVTQSPTHLIKTRGQQVTLRCSPISGHKSVSWYQQVLGQGPQFIFQYYEKEERGRGNFPDRFSARQFPNYSSELNVNALLLGDSALYLCASSFRDSYNQPQHFGDGTRLSIL.

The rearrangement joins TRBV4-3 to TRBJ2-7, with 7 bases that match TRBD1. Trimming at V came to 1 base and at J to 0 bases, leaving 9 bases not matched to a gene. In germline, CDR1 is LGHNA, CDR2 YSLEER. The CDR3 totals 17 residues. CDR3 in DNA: TGCGCCAGCAGCCAAGGGCAGACAGGGATAAACTCCTACGAGCAGTACTTC. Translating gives CASSQGQTGINSYEQYF.

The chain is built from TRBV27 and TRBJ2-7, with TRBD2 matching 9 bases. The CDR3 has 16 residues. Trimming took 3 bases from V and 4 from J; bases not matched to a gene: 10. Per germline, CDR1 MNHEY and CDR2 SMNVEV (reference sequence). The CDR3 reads CASSFGRGGSPYEQYF. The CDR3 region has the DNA TGTGCCAGCAGTTTTGGGCGGGGGGGAAGCCCGTACGAGCAGTACTTC.

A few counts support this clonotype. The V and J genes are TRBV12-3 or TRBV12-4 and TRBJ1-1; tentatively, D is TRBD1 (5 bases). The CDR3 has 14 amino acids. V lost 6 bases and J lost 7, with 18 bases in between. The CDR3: CASRDSGGLGEAFF. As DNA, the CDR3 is TGTGCCAGCAGAGACAGCGGGGGATTGGGTGAAGCTTTCTTT.

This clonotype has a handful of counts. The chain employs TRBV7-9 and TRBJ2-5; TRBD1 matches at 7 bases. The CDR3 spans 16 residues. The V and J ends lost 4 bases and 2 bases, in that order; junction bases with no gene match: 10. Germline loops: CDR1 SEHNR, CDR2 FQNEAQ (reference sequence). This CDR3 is CASSYDPGQRQETQYF. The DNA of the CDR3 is TGTGCCAGCAGCTATGACCCGGGACAGCGTCAAGAGACCCAGTACTTC.

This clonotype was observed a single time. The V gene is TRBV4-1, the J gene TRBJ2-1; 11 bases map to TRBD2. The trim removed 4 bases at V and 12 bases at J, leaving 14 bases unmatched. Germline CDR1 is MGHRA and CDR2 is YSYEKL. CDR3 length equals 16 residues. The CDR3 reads CASSPSVLAGAPGQFF. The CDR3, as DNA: TGCGCCAGCAGCCCGAGTGTACTAGCGGGGGCCCCCGGGCAGTTCTTC.

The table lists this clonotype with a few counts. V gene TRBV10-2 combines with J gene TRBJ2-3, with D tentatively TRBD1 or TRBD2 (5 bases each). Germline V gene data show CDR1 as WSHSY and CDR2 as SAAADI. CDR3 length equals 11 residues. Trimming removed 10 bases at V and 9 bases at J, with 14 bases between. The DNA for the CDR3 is TGCGCCACCAAGGTGGGGGTGACGCAGTATTTT. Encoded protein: CATKVGVTQYF.

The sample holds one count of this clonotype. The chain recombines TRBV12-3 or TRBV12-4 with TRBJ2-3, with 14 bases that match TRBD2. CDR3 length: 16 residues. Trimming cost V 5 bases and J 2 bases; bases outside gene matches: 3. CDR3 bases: TGTGCCAGCAGTCGACTAGCGGGGGGGCACACAGATACGCAGTATTTT. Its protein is CASSRLAGGHTDTQYF.